This TCR beta chain was obtained from a study of human T cells and chemical hapten exposure. Study-wide background: Patients, mostly women, had alopecia areata, alopecia totalis or alopecia universalis.

The sample's time point: patch test 2, 6 weeks after DPC sensitization. Treatment indicated: therapeutic diphenylcyclopropenone sensitization with weekly scalp DPC. Germline values: CDR1 SGHTA, CDR2 FQGTGA. V lost 4 bases and J 5 bases, leaving 6 bases between the germline ends. The CDR3 runs to 12 residues. TCRdb recomputed calls from the RACE reads with MiXCR, one row per CDR3 protein. The sample consists of just over 350,000 distinct CDR3 sequences, about 6% of them appearing once. The TCR originated in a woman between 18 and 29 years old with alopecia areata. Some clones in this sample may be carry-over from other donors' samples. The specimen was whole blood, collected in connection with sensitization to the hapten diphenylcyclopropenone (DPC). V and J are TRBV7-3 and TRBJ1-5; no firm D call. CDR3 sequence: CASSSRYQPQHF. The DNA of the CDR3 is TGTGCCAGCAGCTCGAGATATCAGCCCCAGCATTTT.